The 25 T cell receptor beta chains given below trace back to one sample, sequenced in a study of OX40 agonist ivuxolimab in advanced cancers. Method: immunoSEQ multiplex PCR; TCRdb's copy keeps in-frame clones and lacks some. This table has 55,000 to 90,000 clones, 70% to 90% appearing once. Sample: CD4+ or CD8+ T cells sorted from blood, taken in a trial of the OX40 agonist ivuxolimab. The source is an adult with an advanced solid tumor such as melanoma, head and neck, liver or kidney cancer.

This chain uses TRBV7-9 with TRBJ1-2; D remains unclear. The V end lost 1 base, the J end lost 8 bases, and 14 bases lay between the germline ends. This CDR3 contains 14 residues. In germline, CDR1 is SEHNR, CDR2 FQNEAQ (reference sequence). This CDR3 is CASSLGQAAGGYTF. The CDR3 DNA reads TGTGCCAGCAGCTTAGGCCAGGCCGCCGGAGGCTACACCTTC.

This sequence joins TRBV5-1 and TRBJ1-2; D may be TRBD1 (5 bases). In germline, CDR1 is SGHRS, CDR2 YFSETQ. The CDR3 loop spans 14 amino acids. Between the trimmed V and J ends, which lost 0 bases and 8 bases, there was a span of 14 bases. In DNA form, the CDR3 reads TGCGCCAGCAGCTTGGTCGGGACTCGGCGGGGCTACACCTTC. Protein sequence: CASSLVGTRRGYTF. The entire variable domain, with the rest obtained from reference TRBV5-1 and TRBJ1-2, is as follows: KAGVTQTPRYLIKTRGQQVTLSCSPISGHRSVSWYQQTPGQGLQFLFEYFSETQRNKGNFPGRFSGRQFSNSRSEMNVSTLELGDSALYLCASSLVGTRRGYTFGSGTRLTVV.

This rearrangement joins TRBV5-1 to TRBJ2-1; possibly TRBD1 or TRBD2 for D (5 bases each). The germline V gene has CDR1 SGHRS and CDR2 YFSETQ. V lost 4 bases and J lost 0, with 11 bases in between. The CDR3 loop spans 15 amino acids. CDR3 sequence (DNA): TGCGCCAGCAGCATCTGGGGGAGCTCCTACAATGAGCAGTTCTTC. Amino acids: CASSIWGSSYNEQFF.

This chain connects TRBV7-2 to TRBJ2-3; TRBD2 is a possible D gene (6 bases). With 5 bases removed from V and 1 base from J, the gap between germline ends came to 13 bases. This CDR3 has 15 amino acids. Germline CDR1 reads SGHTA; CDR2 reads FQGNSA. CDR3 loop: CASSPLGGGTDTQYF. In DNA form, the CDR3 reads TGTGCCAGCAGCCCGCTAGGAGGGGGCACAGATACGCAGTATTTT.

This clone appeared a single time. The V and J genes are TRBV29-1 and TRBJ2-5; D ambiguous. CDR1 and CDR2 from the germline V gene are SQVTM and ANQGSEA. This CDR3 has 11 residues. The ends were cut back, 2 bases at V and 5 bases at J, with 6 bases in the middle. DNA for the CDR3: TGCAGCGTTGAACCCGGGGAGACCCAGTACTTC. Its translation is CSVEPGETQYF. The variable domain in full, completed from reference TRBV29-1 and TRBJ2-5, reads SAVISQKPSRDICQRGTSLTIQCQVDSQVTMMFWYRQQPGQSLTLIATANQGSEATYESGFVIDKFPISRPNLTFSTLTVSNMSPEDSSIYLCSVEPGETQYFGPGTRLLVL.

CDR3 residues: CASRGTRQSGQYF. CDR3 coding DNA: TGTGCCAGTAGGGGCACCAGACAGTCGGGGCAGTACTTC. The chain joins TRBV19 to TRBJ2-7; possibly TRBD1 for D (5 bases). The germline V gene has CDR1 LNHDA and CDR2 SQIVND (reference sequence). Trimming removed 6 bases at V and 9 bases at J, with 18 bases between. The CDR3 length is 13 residues.

The DNA of the CDR3 is TGTGCCAGCAGCTTAATGGATACGCAGTATTTT. Protein product: CASSLMDTQYF. The genes are TRBV7-2 and TRBJ2-3, with no clear D. CDR1 and CDR2 from the germline V gene are SGHTA and FQGNSA. The CDR3 extends over 11 amino acids. V lost 2 bases and J lost 6, with 3 bases in between.

CDR3 sequence (DNA): TGTGCCAGCAGAATGCAGGTGTACACTGAAGCTTTCTTT. This codes for CASRMQVYTEAFF. The chain combines TRBV6-1 with TRBJ1-1; D is unresolved. V lost 6 bases to trimming and J lost 3 bases, with 11 bases between them. The germline gives CDR1 MNHNS, CDR2 SASEGT. The CDR3 is 13 residues long.

The J gene is TRBJ2-5, the V gene TRBV11-3; TRBD2 matches 10 bases. Trimming took 1 base from V and 4 from J; bases not matched to a gene: 6. This CDR3 spans 16 amino acids. Germline V gene lookup returns CDR1 SGHNT and CDR2 YENEEA. CDR3 DNA: TGTGCCAGCAGCTTAGCCCTAGCGGGGGAGGGAGAGACCCAGTACTTC. Translation gives CASSLALAGEGETQYF.

On this clone itself: An end of the junction differs from the germline gene, which may be a read error. The chain links TRBV5-1 to TRBJ1-5, with D uncertain. Germline CDR1 is SGHRS and CDR2 is YFSETQ. The CDR3 sequence is 14 residues long. CDR3 coding DNA: TGTGCCAGCAGCTTGCGGGGAGGAAATCAGCCCCAGCATTTT. Residues: CASSLRGGNQPQHF. The variable domain in full, completed from reference TRBV5-1 and TRBJ1-5, reads KAGVTQTPRYLIKTRGQQVTLSCSPISGHRSVSWYQQTPGQGLQFLFEYFSETQRNKGNFPGRFSGRQFSNSRSEMNVSTLELGDSALYLCASSLRGGNQPQHFGDGTRLSIL.

Here the CDR3 DNA reads TGTGCCAGCAGCGTAGCTCCTCGAGAGACCCAGTACTTC. It encodes CASSVAPRETQYF. The chain is built from TRBV9 and TRBJ2-5; D is unclear. This CDR3 is 13 amino acids long. Trimming stripped 0 bases from V and 4 bases from J, with 7 bases between. Germline assignment: CDR1 SGDLS and CDR2 YYNGEE.

The V and J genes are TRBV29-1 and TRBJ2-7; 10 nucleotides agree with TRBD2. Trimming took 4 bases from V and 3 from J; bases not matched to a gene: 6. The germline gives CDR1 SQVTM, CDR2 ANQGSEA. The CDR3 has 14 residues. CDR3 sequence: CSVVLSGRNYEQYF. CDR3 nucleotide sequence: TGCAGCGTTGTCCTTAGCGGGAGGAACTACGAGCAGTACTTC.

J is TRBJ2-5 and V is TRBV18; D unresolved. Germline CDR1 reads KGHSH; CDR2 reads LQKENI. V lost 0 bases to trimming and J lost 2 bases, with 7 bases between them. The CDR3 is 14 residues long. Here the CDR3 reads CASSPPSAQETQYF. As DNA, the CDR3 is TGTGCCAGCTCACCACCGTCTGCTCAAGAGACCCAGTACTTC.

The genes are TRBV10-3 and TRBJ2-3; 8 positions match TRBD1. This CDR3 contains 19 residues. CDR1 and CDR2 (germline): ENHRY, SYGVKD. V dropped 6 bases and J dropped 6; count of bases not matched to a gene: 23. The CDR3 nucleotides read TGTGCCATCAGCCACGAGCCGGACAGGGCTGAAGTCTTTTTGGATACGCAGTATTTT. Its translation is CAISHEPDRAEVFLDTQYF.

The chain combines TRBV10-1 with TRBJ2-1; TRBD1 or TRBD2 may be the D gene (5 bases each). The CDR3 consists of 15 residues. Germline V gives CDR1 WNHNN, CDR2 SYGVQD (reference sequence). Trimming left V 0 bases short and J 5 bases short, with 11 bases between. CDR3 sequence: CASSESTGANNEQFF. The CDR3 DNA sequence: TGCGCCAGCAGTGAGTCCACCGGGGCCAACAATGAGCAGTTCTTC.

The chain employs TRBV7-9 and TRBJ1-3; TRBD1 matches 8 bases. The germline V gene has CDR1 SEHNR and CDR2 FQNEAQ (reference sequence). The V segment lost 5 bases and the J segment 1 base; nucleotides outside the gene matches: 4. This CDR3 is built from 15 residues. CDR3 DNA sequence: TGTGCCAGCAGCCCAACAGGGGGGTCTGGAAACACCATATATTTT. Amino acid sequence: CASSPTGGSGNTIYF.

This clone has just one count. This rearrangement joins TRBV4-2 to TRBJ1-6; a weak D match, TRBD1 (6 bases). Trimming stripped 3 bases from V and 0 bases from J, with 6 bases between. CDR3 length equals 15 residues. CDR1 and CDR2 from the germline V gene are LGHNA and YNFKEQ. The CDR3 region is CASSQDSSYNSPLHF. In nucleotides, the CDR3 is TGTGCCAGCAGCCAGGACAGCTCCTATAATTCACCCCTCCACTTT.

The V call is TRBV4-2, the J call TRBJ2-5; D call uncertain. V lost 3 bases to trimming and J lost 3 bases, with 11 bases between them. Per the germline V gene, CDR1 is LGHNA and CDR2 is YNFKEQ. The CDR3 has 14 amino acids. The CDR3 DNA reads TGTGCCAGCAGCCACCCCCCAGACAAAGAGACCCAGTACTTC. Protein product: CASSHPPDKETQYF.

The J gene is TRBJ2-3, the V gene TRBV4-2, with 10 bases identical to TRBD2. This CDR3 contains 18 residues. The V gene's germline CDR1 is LGHNA and CDR2 YNFKEQ. The V and J ends lost 3 bases and 3 bases, in that order; junction bases with no gene match: 12. The CDR3 coding sequence is TGTGCCAGCAGCCAGACCCGGGGAGCGGGGGGGGGTACAGATACGCAGTATTTT. It specifies CASSQTRGAGGGTDTQYF.

The CDR3 reads CASSSRLSSYNEQFF. CDR3 nucleotides: TGTGCCAGCAGCTCGAGACTTAGCTCCTACAATGAGCAGTTCTTC. The rearrangement joins TRBV5-8 to TRBJ2-1; D not certain. The germline gives CDR1 SGHTS, CDR2 YDEGEE. The CDR3 extends over 15 amino acids. V was clipped by 3 bases and J by 0 bases, with 10 bases between them.

The CDR3 spells CASSSPGGDQPQHF. CDR3 coding DNA: TGTGCCAGCAGTTCCCCGGGTGGGGATCAGCCCCAGCATTTT. The chain combines TRBV28 with TRBJ1-5; D not resolved. CDR1 is MDHEN, CDR2 SYDVKM, per germline. This CDR3 region has 14 residues. V was shortened by 4 bases and J by 5 bases, with 12 bases between the two germline ends.

The chain has TRBV2 and TRBJ2-3, with TRBD2 matching 12 bases. Per the germline V gene, CDR1 is SNHLY and CDR2 is FYNNEI. V was pared by 5 bases and J by 1 base, with 4 bases of the junction left unmatched. This CDR3 is 16 amino acids long. The CDR3 loop is CASSYGLAGRTDTQYF. The DNA for the CDR3 is TGTGCCAGCAGTTACGGACTAGCGGGGCGCACAGATACGCAGTATTTT.

The CDR3 nucleotides are TGTGCCAGCAGCGAGGAGACTAGCGGTGAGCAGTTCTTC. As protein: CASSEETSGEQFF. V is TRBV6-1 and J is TRBJ2-1; 9 nucleotides line up with TRBD2. CDR3 length: 13 amino acids. V lost 6 bases and J lost 9; bases outside the gene matches: 6. CDR1 and CDR2 (germline): MNHNS, SASEGT.

The rearrangement uses TRBV11-3 and TRBJ2-3; D is unresolved. CDR3 length equals 14 residues. Trimming removed 1 base at V and 0 bases at J, with 5 bases between. Germline V CDR1 and CDR2: SGHNT, YENEEA. This CDR3 is CASSLVASTDTQYF. The CDR3 DNA is TGTGCCAGCAGCTTAGTTGCTAGCACAGATACGCAGTATTTT.

The rearrangement links TRBV2 to TRBJ2-5, with TRBD2 matching over 9 bases. The CDR3 has 15 amino acids. V was pared by 5 bases and J by 5 bases, with 9 bases of the junction left unmatched. Germline V gives CDR1 SNHLY, CDR2 FYNNEI. CDR3 nucleotides: TGTGCCAGCAGTCCACTAGCGGGTGGGAGGGAGACCCAGTACTTC. Protein: CASSPLAGGRETQYF. Drawing the rest from reference TRBV2 and TRBJ2-5, the complete variable domain is EPEVTQTPSHQVTQMGQEVILRCVPISNHLYFYWYRQILGQKVEFLVSFYNNEISEKSEIFDDQFSVERPDGSNFTLKIRSTKLEDSAMYFCASSPLAGGRETQYFGPGTRLLVL.